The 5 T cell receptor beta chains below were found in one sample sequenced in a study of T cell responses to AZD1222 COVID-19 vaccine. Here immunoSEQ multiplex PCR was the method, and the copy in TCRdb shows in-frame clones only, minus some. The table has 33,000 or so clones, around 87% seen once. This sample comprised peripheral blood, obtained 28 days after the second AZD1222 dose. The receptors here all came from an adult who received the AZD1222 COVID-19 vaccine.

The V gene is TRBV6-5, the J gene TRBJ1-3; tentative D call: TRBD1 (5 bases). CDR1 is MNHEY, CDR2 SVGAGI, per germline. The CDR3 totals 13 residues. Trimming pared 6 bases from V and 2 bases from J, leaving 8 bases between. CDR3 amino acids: CASRPTAGNTIYF. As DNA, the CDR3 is TGTGCCAGCAGACCGACAGCTGGAAACACCATATATTTT.

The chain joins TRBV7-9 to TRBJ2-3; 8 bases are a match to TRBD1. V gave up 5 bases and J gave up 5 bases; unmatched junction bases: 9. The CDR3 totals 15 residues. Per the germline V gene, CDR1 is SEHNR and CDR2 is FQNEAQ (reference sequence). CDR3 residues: CASSPRTGSRDTQYF. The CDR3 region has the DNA TGTGCCAGCAGCCCCCGGACAGGGTCGAGAGATACGCAGTATTTT.

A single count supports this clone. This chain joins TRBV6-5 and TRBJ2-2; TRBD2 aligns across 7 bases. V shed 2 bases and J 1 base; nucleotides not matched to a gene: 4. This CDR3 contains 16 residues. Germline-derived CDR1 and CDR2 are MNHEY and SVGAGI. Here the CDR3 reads CASSYRGGVNTGELFF. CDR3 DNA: TGTGCCAGCAGTTACAGGGGAGGGGTGAACACCGGGGAGCTGTTTTTT.

The chain's CDR3 is CASSQAEGALYGYTF. DNA of the CDR3: TGTGCCAGCAGCCAAGCGGAGGGGGCCCTCTATGGCTACACCTTC. The rearrangement uses TRBV3-1 (or the pseudogene TRBV3-2) and TRBJ1-2; 7 bases align to TRBD1. The CDR3 contains 15 residues. Trimming removed 1 base from V and 4 bases from J; junction bases left unmatched: 6. CDR1 LGHDT and CDR2 YNNKEL come from the germline V gene (reference sequence).

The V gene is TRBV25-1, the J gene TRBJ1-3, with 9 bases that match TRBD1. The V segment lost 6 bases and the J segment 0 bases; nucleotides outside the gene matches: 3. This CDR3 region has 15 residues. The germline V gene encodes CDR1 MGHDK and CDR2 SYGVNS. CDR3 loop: CASRGQGLSGNTIYF. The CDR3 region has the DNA TGTGCCAGCAGGGGACAGGGCCTCTCTGGAAACACCATATATTTT.